The 27 T cell receptor beta chains below come from one sample, sequenced in a study of blood T cells in healthy people across ages. A sample-barcoded 5' primer and a J-beta primer mix were used in a second PCR of about 6 to 12 cycles. One entry per CDR3 protein, called by TCRdb with MiXCR from the 5' RACE reads. The table shows 700,000 to 950,000 distinct CDR3 sequences, with roughly 45% occurring only once. Sequences were obtained from blood. The source of these receptors is a woman between 55 and 75 years old in good health.

This clonotype was observed a handful of times. The J gene is TRBJ2-3, the V gene TRBV25-1, with 7 bases matching TRBD2. CDR1 and CDR2 (germline): MGHDK, SYGVNS. V trimming: 2 bases; J trimming: 1 base; junction bases outside the gene matches: 6. The length of the CDR3 is 16 residues. The CDR3 protein is CASSETRLAGTDTQYF. As DNA, the CDR3 is TGTGCCAGCAGTGAAACCAGGCTAGCGGGCACAGATACGCAGTATTTT.

The chain recombines TRBV20-1 with TRBJ2-5, with 7 bases aligning to TRBD2. The CDR3 sequence is 14 residues long. J gave up 11 bases and V 4 bases, and 16 bases lay outside the gene matches. The germline V gene encodes CDR1 DFQATT and CDR2 SNEGSKA (reference sequence). CDR3 sequence reads: CSAKRGGFHNEQYF. In DNA form, the CDR3 reads TGCAGTGCTAAGCGGGGAGGGTTCCACAATGAGCAGTACTTC.

This clonotype was seen more than once but under ten times. The V call is TRBV6-5, the J call TRBJ1-1, with D maybe TRBD1 (6 bases). The length of the CDR3 is 13 residues. V was pared by 5 bases and J by 9 bases, with 16 bases between. Per the germline V gene, CDR1 is MNHEY and CDR2 is SVGAGI. CDR3: CASSISGVRQAFF. The CDR3 nucleotides are TGTGCCAGCAGTATTTCAGGGGTTCGGCAAGCTTTCTTT.

The chain joins TRBV18 to TRBJ2-7, with D maybe TRBD2 (5 bases). The CDR3 is made up of 15 amino acids. The V gene's germline CDR1 is KGHSH and CDR2 LQKENI. Trimming shortened V by 2 bases and J by 5 bases, and 16 bases separated the two germline ends. The CDR3 loop is CASSPYPKVEDEQYF. CDR3 nucleotides: TGTGCCAGCTCACCATACCCTAAAGTGGAGGACGAGCAGTACTTC.

The rearrangement joins TRBV6-6 to TRBJ2-2; D is perhaps TRBD1 (7 bases). The V and J ends lost 7 bases and 6 bases respectively, with 15 bases between them. CDR1 MNHNY and CDR2 SVGAGI come from the germline V gene (reference sequence). The CDR3 runs 14 residues. The CDR3 DNA follows: TGTGCCAGCAAAACTGCAGGGGGGTCCGGGGAGCTGTTTTTT. Translating gives CASKTAGGSGELFF.

The chain has TRBV7-3 and TRBJ2-1; 10 bases are a match to TRBD2. This CDR3 has 16 amino acids. V lost 2 bases to trimming and J lost 4 bases; unmatched junction nucleotides: 5. Germline loops: CDR1 SGHTA, CDR2 FQGTGA. The CDR3 sequence is CASSLYVTSGYNEQFF. The CDR3 DNA follows: TGTGCCAGCAGCTTATATGTGACTAGCGGGTACAATGAGCAGTTCTTC.

This chain connects TRBV7-9 to TRBJ2-1; D is ambiguous. This CDR3 has 11 amino acids. The germline V gene encodes CDR1 SEHNR and CDR2 FQNEAQ (reference sequence). Trimming pared 1 base from V and 15 bases from J, leaving 10 bases between. The CDR3 coding sequence is TGTGCCAGCAGCTTAGAAGAGGTTAGGTTCTTC. Translating gives CASSLEEVRFF. Supplemented by reference TRBV7-9 and TRBJ2-1, the full variable domain reads DTGVSQNPRHKITKRGQNVTFRCDPISEHNRLYWYRQTLGQGPEFLTYFQNEAQLEKSRLLSDRFSAERPKGSFSTLEIQRTEQGDSAMYLCASSLEEVRFFGPGTRLTVL.

This chain links TRBV7-2 with TRBJ2-7; 8 nucleotides line up with TRBD2. Looked up from germline, CDR1 is SGHTA and CDR2 is FQGNSA. The CDR3 is made up of 14 amino acids. Trimming removed 4 bases from V and 3 bases from J; junction bases left unmatched: 5. The CDR3 DNA reads TGTGCCAGCAGCTCGGGACTAGGGTTCTACGAGCAGTACTTC. Its translation: CASSSGLGFYEQYF.

The chain employs TRBV7-9 and TRBJ1-2; 8 nucleotides agree with TRBD1. CDR1 and CDR2 from the germline V gene are SEHNR and FQNEAQ (reference sequence). V was pared by 2 bases and J by 4 bases, with 3 bases of the junction left unmatched. The CDR3 covers 14 residues. The CDR3: CASSLNGQGYGYTF. The CDR3 DNA reads as TGTGCCAGCAGCTTAAATGGACAGGGCTATGGCTACACCTTC.

This rearrangement joins TRBV6-5 to TRBJ2-7; unclear D gene. This CDR3 contains 14 residues. The V gene lost 2 bases and the J gene lost 2 bases, with 10 bases spanning the gap. Germline V gene data show CDR1 as MNHEY and CDR2 as SVGAGI. The CDR3 DNA reads as TGTGCCAGCAGTTACGGATGGGGAACCTACGAGCAGTACTTC. This gives the protein CASSYGWGTYEQYF.

The chain carries TRBV28 and TRBJ2-3; D might be TRBD1 or TRBD2, each matching 5 bases. With 5 bases removed from V and 3 bases from J, the gap between germline ends came to 18 bases. This CDR3 spans 16 amino acids. Germline lookup yields CDR1 MDHEN and CDR2 SYDVKM. CDR3 DNA: TGTGCCAGCAGTCACCGGGGCAGGGAAGGAACAGATACGCAGTATTTT. Translated, it gives CASSHRGREGTDTQYF.

This clonotype has more than one count but fewer than ten. The V gene is TRBV3-1, the J gene TRBJ1-1, with a possible D match to TRBD1 (6 bases). CDR1 LGHDT and CDR2 YNNKEL come from the germline V gene (reference sequence). This CDR3 is built from 12 residues. V shed 0 bases and J shed 11 bases, with 10 bases lying between them. The CDR3 region is CASSQEGAQAFF. The CDR3, as DNA: TGTGCCAGCAGCCAAGAGGGGGCGCAGGCTTTCTTT.

V and J are TRBV7-9 and TRBJ1-5; D possibly corresponds to TRBD1 (5 bases). Between the trimmed V and J ends, which lost 1 base and 0 bases, there was a span of 13 bases. Germline CDR1 and CDR2: SEHNR and FQNEAQ (reference sequence). The CDR3 consists of 17 residues. CDR3: CASSLGRDQYSNQPQHF. The CDR3 DNA is TGTGCCAGCAGCTTAGGAAGGGACCAGTATAGCAATCAGCCCCAGCATTTT.

This chain joins TRBV9 and TRBJ2-7, with 10 bases fitting TRBD2. CDR1 SGDLS and CDR2 YYNGEE come from the germline V gene. This CDR3 is built from 17 residues. V shed 0 bases and J 3 bases; nucleotides not matched to a gene: 9. The CDR3 DNA sequence: TGTGCCAGCAGCGTAGGTGGTAGCGGGGGGACAAACTACGAGCAGTACTTC. Protein product: CASSVGGSGGTNYEQYF.

The genes are TRBV28 and TRBJ1-6; D remains ambiguous. This CDR3 comprises 15 residues. Germline values: CDR1 MDHEN, CDR2 SYDVKM. Trimming pared 4 bases from V and 0 bases from J, leaving 7 bases between. The CDR3 DNA reads as TGTGCCAGCAGTTCCGGTAGCTCCTATAATTCACCCCTCCACTTT. Its protein is CASSSGSSYNSPLHF.

The chain joins TRBV9 to TRBJ2-2; D not certain. The V gene's germline CDR1 is SGDLS and CDR2 YYNGEE. V lost 2 bases to trimming and J lost 2 bases, with 13 bases between them. This CDR3 has 16 residues. The CDR3 protein is CASSVRGDTNTGELFF. In DNA form, the CDR3 reads TGTGCCAGCAGCGTCCGAGGAGATACCAACACCGGGGAGCTGTTTTTT. The whole variable domain, remainder taken from reference TRBV9 and TRBJ2-2, is DSGVTQTPKHLITATGQRVTLRCSPRSGDLSVYWYQQSLDQGLQFLIQYYNGEERAKGNILERFSAQQFPDLHSELNLSSLELGDSALYFCASSVRGDTNTGELFFGEGSRLTVL.

This clonotype was observed a handful of times. The rearrangement links TRBV11-2 to TRBJ2-1, with unresolved D. CDR1 SGHAT and CDR2 FQNNGV come from the germline V gene. V dropped 7 bases and J dropped 6 bases, with 10 bases sitting between them. This CDR3 is built from 12 residues. For the CDR3, the DNA is TGTGCCAGCACCGACACGTCCAATGAGCAGTTCTTC. It codes for CASTDTSNEQFF.

This chain uses TRBV12-3 or TRBV12-4 with TRBJ2-3, with 8 bases fitting TRBD1. Trimming at V came to 5 bases and at J to 5 bases, leaving 3 bases not matched to a gene. The CDR3 is 13 amino acids. The CDR3 DNA is TGTGCCAGCAGTAGGACAGGGATAGATACGCAGTATTTT. Translation gives CASSRTGIDTQYF.

This clonotype was recorded many times. The V and J genes are TRBV27 and TRBJ2-3; D possibly matches TRBD1 or TRBD2 (5 bases each). CDR1 and CDR2 from the germline V gene are MNHEY and SMNVEV (reference sequence). The length of the CDR3 is 14 residues. V was pared by 0 bases and J by 2 bases, with 6 bases between. Written as DNA, the CDR3 is TGTGCCAGCAGTTTATCGGGACCCACAGATACGCAGTATTTT. Translating it yields CASSLSGPTDTQYF.

The rearrangement uses TRBV11-2 and TRBJ2-4; 13 nucleotides agree with TRBD2. The CDR3 sequence is 17 residues long. Germline V gene lookup returns CDR1 SGHAT and CDR2 FQNNGV. V trimming: 3 bases; J trimming: 6 bases; junction bases outside the gene matches: 8. The CDR3 region is CASSFLLAGGPGNIQYF. The CDR3 region has the DNA TGTGCCAGCAGCTTTTTACTAGCGGGAGGGCCGGGAAACATTCAGTACTTC.

This clonotype was recorded at least ten times. The chain uses TRBV15 and TRBJ2-3, with 8 bases that match TRBD1. This CDR3 comprises 14 residues. CDR1 and CDR2 from the germline V gene are LNHNV and YYDKDF (reference sequence). V lost 6 bases, J lost 2 bases, and 4 bases stayed unmatched. The CDR3 DNA reads as TGTGCCACCAGTCCGGGACAGGACACAGATACGCAGTATTTT. Translation gives CATSPGQDTDTQYF.

The chain carries TRBV5-5 and TRBJ1-1; D might be TRBD1 (6 bases). Per the germline V gene, CDR1 is SGHKS and CDR2 is YYEKEE (reference sequence). Trimming stripped 6 bases from V and 7 bases from J, with 22 bases between. This CDR3 comprises 15 residues. DNA of the CDR3: TGTGCCAGCACAGGGGCAGGCCGGGGGGATAATGAAGCTTTCTTT. Protein sequence: CASTGAGRGDNEAFF. Full variable domain (remainder filled in from reference TRBV5-5 and TRBJ1-1): DAGVTQSPTHLIKTRGQQVTLRCSPISGHKSVSWYQQVLGQGPQFIFQYYEKEERGRGNFPDRFSARQFPNYSSELNVNALLLGDSALYLCASTGAGRGDNEAFFGQGTRLTVV.

The genes are TRBV4-2 and TRBJ2-7; possibly TRBD2 for D (6 bases). The CDR3 is 16 amino acids. The germline CDR1 and CDR2 sequences are LGHNA and YNFKEQ. Trimming removed 3 bases from V and 0 bases from J, with 15 bases in between. The CDR3 spells CASSQEGQLSSYEQYF. DNA for the CDR3: TGTGCCAGCAGCCAGGAGGGTCAGCTCAGCTCCTACGAGCAGTACTTC.

The gene calls are TRBV20-1 and TRBJ2-5, with 7 bases matching TRBD2. Germline trimming cut 3 bases from V and 1 base from J; bases unmatched to any gene: 5. The CDR3 spans 14 residues. The germline CDR1 and CDR2 sequences are DFQATT and SNEGSKA (reference sequence). This CDR3 reads CSASVVAGQETQYF. The CDR3, as DNA: TGCAGTGCTAGCGTGGTAGCGGGCCAAGAGACCCAGTACTTC.

The chain uses TRBV4-2 and TRBJ1-2; 7 nucleotides line up with TRBD1. J lost 4 bases, V lost 0 bases, and 5 bases had no gene match. The germline CDR1 and CDR2 sequences are LGHNA and YNFKEQ. The CDR3 length is 15 residues. As DNA, the CDR3 is TGTGCCAGCAGCCAAGATCAGGGACAGCGCTATGGCTACACCTTC. It translates to CASSQDQGQRYGYTF.

This clonotype was seen a handful of times. The junction differs from germline at one of its ends, possibly a read error. This chain uses TRBV4-2 with TRBJ2-5; D remains unclear. This CDR3 region has 14 residues. In germline, CDR1 is LGHNA, CDR2 YNFKEQ. CDR3 region: CASTQGPREETQYF. The CDR3 DNA reads as TGTGCCAGCACCCAAGGGCCCCGGGAAGAGACCCAGTACTTC.

A few counts support this clonotype. The J gene is TRBJ2-1, the V gene TRBV9; 12 nucleotides line up with TRBD2. Per the germline V gene, CDR1 is SGDLS and CDR2 is YYNGEE. Trimming took 0 bases from V and 8 from J; bases not matched to a gene: 6. This CDR3 has 16 residues. This CDR3 reads CASSVGLAGVGDEQFF. The CDR3 region has the DNA TGTGCCAGCAGCGTAGGACTAGCGGGAGTAGGAGATGAGCAGTTCTTC.